These T cell receptor beta chains were read from a single sample in a study of CD8 T cells in Susac syndrome. TCRdb itself ran the immunoSEQ multiplex PCR reads through MiXCR, one entry per CDR3 protein. Of approximately 100,000 distinct CDR3 sequences in the sample, 85% to 95% were seen once. Material: CD8+ T cells from PBMCs. The source of these receptors is a human donor in good health. The CDR3 runs from the conserved cysteine through the conserved F or W. The order of the fields is clone size, V gene, D gene, J gene, CDR3 protein, CDR3 DNA. A D gene is named only where the DNA matches it firmly. Rows give clone size only sometimes, using once, few, many, or a class for an expanded clone.

.,TRBV7-9,TRBD2,TRBJ2-7,CASSLISGGKGGGYEQYF,TGTGCCAGCAGCTTAATCTCGGGAGGAAAGGGCGGCGGCTACGAGCAGTACTTC
.,TRBV27,TRBD2,TRBJ2-1,CASSEEPGLAGLNEQFF,TGTGCCAGCAGTGAAGAACCGGGACTAGCGGGGCTCAATGAGCAGTTCTTC
.,TRBV5-1,TRBD1,TRBJ2-1,CASSEDWDRSREQFF,TGCGCCAGCAGCGAGGACTGGGACAGGTCTCGAGAGCAGTTCTTC
few,TRBV27,.,TRBJ2-7,CASSLGAGYEQYF,TGTGCCAGCAGTTTGGGGGCGGGGTACGAGCAGTACTTC
.,TRBV3-1,.,TRBJ1-1,CASSQARGAAEAFF,TGTGCCAGCAGCCAAGCCAGGGGCGCAGCTGAAGCTTTCTTT
.,TRBV30,.,TRBJ2-1,CAWSVPLGGEQFF,TGTGCCTGGAGTGTACCTCTCGGAGGTGAGCAGTTCTTC
.,TRBV7-2,TRBD2,TRBJ2-1,CASSQGGLAGASYNEQFF,TGTGCCAGCAGCCAGGGGGGACTAGCGGGAGCCTCCTACAATGAGCAGTTCTTC
.,TRBV5-4,.,TRBJ2-7,CASSRDQVYEQYF,TGTGCCAGCAGCCGAGACCAGGTGTACGAGCAGTACTTC
.,TRBV9,TRBD1,TRBJ2-1,CASSPNPGQGVSNEQFF,TGTGCCAGCAGCCCGAACCCGGGACAGGGGGTTAGCAATGAGCAGTTCTTC
once,TRBV5-5,.,TRBJ1-5,CASSSGSVVNQPQHF,TGTGCCAGCAGCTCAGGGTCGGTCGTCAATCAGCCCCAGCATTTT
.,TRBV6-1,TRBD2,TRBJ2-1,CASGERGVSSYNEQFF,TGTGCCAGCGGTGAGCGGGGGGTGAGCTCCTACAATGAGCAGTTCTTC
.,TRBV11-2,.,TRBJ2-3,CASSLGTTGRADTQYF,TGTGCCAGCAGCTTGGGAACAACGGGAAGGGCAGATACGCAGTATTTT
once,TRBV12-3/TRBV12-4,.,TRBJ1-1,CASIGGGTEAFF,TGTGCCAGCATCGGGGGGGGAACTGAAGCTTTCTTT
.,TRBV30,.,TRBJ1-2,CAWNDEEMGGYTF,TGTGCCTGGAACGATGAGGAGATGGGGGGCTACACCTTC
.,TRBV7-2,.,TRBJ2-7,CASSFLGLPYEQYF,TGTGCCAGCAGCTTTTTAGGGCTCCCCTACGAGCAGTACTTC
.,TRBV4-3,TRBD2,TRBJ2-1,CASSQSLSSGPYNEQFF,TGCGCCAGCAGCCAAAGTCTATCTAGCGGGCCCTACAATGAGCAGTTCTTC
.,TRBV9,TRBD1,TRBJ2-7,CASSAGGDRVAEQYF,TGTGCCAGCAGCGCCGGAGGTGACAGGGTCGCCGAGCAGTACTTC
.,TRBV9,TRBD1,TRBJ1-3,CASSAVSGQLSGNTIYF,TGTGCCAGCAGCGCCGTGTCGGGACAGCTATCTGGAAACACCATATATTTT
.,TRBV4-2,.,TRBJ2-3,CASSQEGRDGTDTQYF,TGTGCCAGCAGCCAAGAGGGGCGGGACGGCACAGATACGCAGTATTTT
.,TRBV15,.,TRBJ2-5,CATAPSGVKTQYF,TGTGCCACAGCCCCGTCAGGGGTAAAGACCCAGTACTTC
.,TRBV10-3,TRBD1,TRBJ2-2,CATWGQGNTGELFF,TGTGCCACCTGGGGACAGGGTAACACCGGGGAGCTGTTTTTT
.,TRBV28,.,TRBJ1-2,CASTTGGLADYGYTF,TGTGCCAGCACCACTGGGGGGTTGGCCGACTATGGCTACACCTTC
.,TRBV6-5,TRBD2,TRBJ2-7,CASSYHLGEGRYEQYF,TGTGCCAGCAGTTATCACCTGGGGGAGGGCCGATACGAGCAGTACTTC
few,TRBV7-2,TRBD1,TRBJ1-1,CASSLMTGDTEAFF,TGTGCCAGCAGCTTAATGACAGGGGACACTGAAGCTTTCTTT
.,TRBV7-9,.,TRBJ1-2,CASSLPVRTEENYGYTF,TGTGCCAGCAGCTTACCCGTCAGGACCGAGGAGAACTATGGCTACACCTTC
once,TRBV3-1,TRBD1,TRBJ2-1,CASSHGQGTYNEQFF,TGTGCCAGCAGCCACGGACAGGGAACCTACAATGAGCAGTTCTTC
.,TRBV11-2,.,TRBJ2-2,CASSLTGVDTGELFF,TGTGCCAGCAGCTTAACCGGGGTGGACACCGGGGAGCTGTTTTTT
.,TRBV29-1,TRBD1,TRBJ2-2,CSTGQGVSGELFF,TGCAGCACCGGACAGGGGGTGTCCGGGGAGCTGTTTTTT
.,TRBV12-3/TRBV12-4,.,TRBJ1-3,CASSVRTAGNTIYF,TGTGCCAGCAGTGTGAGGACGGCTGGAAACACCATATATTTT
.,TRBV19,.,TRBJ2-2,CASRKETGELFF,TGTGCCAGTAGGAAGGAGACCGGGGAGCTGTTTTTT
.,TRBV7-2,.,TRBJ2-2,CASSSLGGLDTGELFF,TGTGCCAGCAGCTCACTCGGTGGTCTGGACACCGGGGAGCTGTTTTTT
.,TRBV2,TRBD1,TRBJ2-1,CASNLDRGVNEQFF,TGTGCCAGCAACTTGGACAGGGGAGTCAATGAGCAGTTCTTC
.,TRBV2,TRBD2,TRBJ2-7,CASSREGVLSYEQYF,TGTGCCAGCTCCAGGGAGGGCGTCCTCTCCTACGAGCAGTACTTC
.,TRBV7-8,TRBD2,TRBJ2-5,CASSLVGTRLAGETQYF,TGTGCCAGCAGCTTAGTGGGGACCAGACTAGCGGGAGAGACCCAGTACTTC
.,TRBV28,TRBD2,TRBJ2-1,CASSSWASGSSYNEQFF,TGTGCCAGCAGTTCCTGGGCTAGCGGGAGCTCCTACAATGAGCAGTTCTTC
.,TRBV5-4,.,TRBJ2-7,CASSVPGPVGYEQYF,TGTGCCAGCAGCGTTCCGGGGCCCGTGGGATACGAGCAGTACTTC
.,TRBV19,.,TRBJ1-3,CASSVGDSGNTIYF,TGTGCCAGTAGTGTTGGCGACTCTGGAAACACCATATATTTT
once,TRBV7-3,.,TRBJ2-3,CASSPASSTDTQYF,TGTGCCAGCAGCCCTGCCTCTAGCACAGATACGCAGTATTTT
.,TRBV11-1,TRBD1,TRBJ2-7,CASSSRALWGAGTGFYEQYF,TGTGCCAGCAGTTCGAGGGCCCTATGGGGCGCCGGGACAGGGTTCTACGAGCAGTACTTC
.,TRBV6-6,.,TRBJ2-3,CASSSSDTQYF,TGTGCCAGCAGTTCCTCAGATACGCAGTATTTT
.,TRBV3-1,.,TRBJ2-7,CASSQDRGGISYEQYF,TGTGCCAGCAGCCAAGATAGAGGTGGAATATCCTACGAGCAGTACTTC
once,TRBV3-1,TRBD2,TRBJ2-1,CASSLRGSGSSYNEQFF,TGTGCCAGCAGCCTCCGCGGGAGCGGGAGCTCCTACAATGAGCAGTTCTTC
.,TRBV20-1,.,TRBJ2-1,CSARRDEQFF,TGCAGTGCTAGAAGAGATGAGCAGTTCTTC
once,TRBV7-2,.,TRBJ1-6,CASSLIGRFRSSYSPLHF,TGTGCCAGCAGCTTAATTGGTCGATTTCGTTCGTCCTATTCACCCCTCCACTTT
.,TRBV4-3,TRBD1,TRBJ1-6,CASSQDPVGTVSYNSPLHF,TGCGCCAGCAGCCAAGATCCGGTGGGGACAGTCTCCTATAATTCACCCCTCCACTTT
.,TRBV29-1,TRBD1,TRBJ1-2,CSVSGTGSGHTF,TGCAGCGTTTCCGGGACAGGGAGTGGCCACACCTTC
once,TRBV27,.,TRBJ2-5,CASSKATPQETQYF,TGTGCCAGCAGCAAGGCGACGCCGCAAGAGACCCAGTACTTC
.,TRBV7-2,.,TRBJ2-3,CASSLDVGRTDTQYF,TGTGCCAGCAGCTTAGATGTGGGCCGCACAGATACGCAGTATTTT
.,TRBV6-6,TRBD1,TRBJ1-2,CASRNTGGAGGYTF,TGTGCCAGCAGAAATACAGGGGGCGCGGGCGGCTACACCTTC
.,TRBV6-6,.,TRBJ1-5,CAEGGSNQPQHF,TGTGCTGAGGGTGGTAGCAATCAGCCCCAGCATTTT
.,TRBV20-1,TRBD2,TRBJ2-1,CSARTLGLAGASGSNEQFF,TGCAGTGCTAGAACCCTCGGACTAGCGGGAGCGTCGGGATCCAATGAGCAGTTCTTC
.,TRBV5-1,.,TRBJ2-2,CASSPPVGGTGELFF,TGCGCCAGCAGCCCGCCCGTCGGGGGCACCGGGGAGCTGTTTTTT
.,TRBV20-1,TRBD1,TRBJ1-2,CSASRGGDGYTF,TGCAGTGCTAGTAGAGGGGGCGATGGCTACACCTTC
.,TRBV6-2/TRBV6-3,.,TRBJ2-1,CASRNRVSSSYNEQFF,TGTGCCAGCAGAAATAGGGTCTCGAGCTCCTACAATGAGCAGTTCTTC
.,TRBV9,.,TRBJ1-5,CASSVGWRGNQPQHF,TGTGCCAGCAGCGTAGGATGGAGAGGCAATCAGCCCCAGCATTTT
.,TRBV14,.,TRBJ1-1,CASSQERRPMNTEAFF,TGTGCCAGCAGCCAAGAACGCAGGCCTATGAACACTGAAGCTTTCTTT
.,TRBV30,.,TRBJ1-4,CAWSPQLEKLFF,TGTGCCTGGAGTCCTCAACTTGAAAAACTGTTTTTT
once,TRBV7-2,.,TRBJ1-1,CASSLDPPGPPVEAFF,TGTGCCAGCAGCTTAGACCCCCCGGGGCCGCCAGTTGAAGCTTTCTTT
.,TRBV4-3,.,TRBJ2-4,CASSQDWQSQGDIQYF,TGCGCCAGCAGCCAAGATTGGCAAAGCCAAGGGGACATTCAGTACTTC